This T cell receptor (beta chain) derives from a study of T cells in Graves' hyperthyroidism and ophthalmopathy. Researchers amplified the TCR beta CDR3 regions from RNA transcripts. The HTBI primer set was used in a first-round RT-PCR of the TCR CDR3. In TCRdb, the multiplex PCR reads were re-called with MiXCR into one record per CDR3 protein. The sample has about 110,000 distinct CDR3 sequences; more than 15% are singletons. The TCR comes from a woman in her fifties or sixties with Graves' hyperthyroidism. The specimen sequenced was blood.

The CDR3 protein is CASSFETYNEQFF. The CDR3 nucleotides are TGCGCCAGCAGCTTCGAAACATACAATGAGCAGTTCTTC. The chain combines TRBV5-1 with TRBJ2-1; D remains ambiguous. The germline V gene has CDR1 SGHRS and CDR2 YFSETQ. V lost 2 bases, J lost 4 bases, and 7 bases lay in between. The CDR3 length is 13 residues. Together with reference TRBV5-1 and TRBJ2-1, the CDR3 gives the full variable domain: KAGVTQTPRYLIKTRGQQVTLSCSPISGHRSVSWYQQTPGQGLQFLFEYFSETQRNKGNFPGRFSGRQFSNSRSEMNVSTLELGDSALYLCASSFETYNEQFFGPGTRLTVL.